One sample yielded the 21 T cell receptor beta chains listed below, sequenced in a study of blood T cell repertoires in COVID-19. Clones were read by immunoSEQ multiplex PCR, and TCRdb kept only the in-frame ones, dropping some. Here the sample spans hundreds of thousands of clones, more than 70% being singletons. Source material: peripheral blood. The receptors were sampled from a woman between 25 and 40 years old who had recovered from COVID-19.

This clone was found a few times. CDR3 DNA sequence: TGTGCCAGCAGCTTAAACAGGGGGATCCACGAGCAGTACTTC. Translating gives CASSLNRGIHEQYF. This rearrangement joins TRBV7-8 to TRBJ2-7; 8 bases match TRBD1. Germline assignment: CDR1 SGHVS and CDR2 FQNEAQ. V shed 2 bases, J shed 5 bases, and the junction held 5 bases outside the gene matches. The CDR3 is 14 residues long.

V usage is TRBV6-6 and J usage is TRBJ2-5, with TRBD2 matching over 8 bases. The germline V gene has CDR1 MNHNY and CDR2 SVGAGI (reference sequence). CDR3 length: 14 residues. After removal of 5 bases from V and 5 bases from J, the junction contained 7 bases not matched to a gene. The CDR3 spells CASSAFGGAETQYF. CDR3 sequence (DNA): TGTGCCAGCAGTGCGTTCGGGGGGGCGGAGACCCAGTACTTC.

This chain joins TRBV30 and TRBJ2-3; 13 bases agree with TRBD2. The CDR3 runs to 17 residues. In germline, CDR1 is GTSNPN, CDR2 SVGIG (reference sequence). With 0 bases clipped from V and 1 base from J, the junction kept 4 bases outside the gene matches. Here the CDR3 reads CAWSVRGLAGGTDTQYF. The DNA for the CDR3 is TGTGCCTGGAGTGTCCGCGGACTAGCGGGGGGCACAGATACGCAGTATTTT. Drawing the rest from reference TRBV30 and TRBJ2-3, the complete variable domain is SQTIHQWPATLVQPVGSPLSLECTVEGTSNPNLYWYRQAAGRGLQLLFYSVGIGQISSEVPQNLSASRPQDRQFILSSKKLLLSDSGFYLCAWSVRGLAGGTDTQYFGPGTRLTVL.

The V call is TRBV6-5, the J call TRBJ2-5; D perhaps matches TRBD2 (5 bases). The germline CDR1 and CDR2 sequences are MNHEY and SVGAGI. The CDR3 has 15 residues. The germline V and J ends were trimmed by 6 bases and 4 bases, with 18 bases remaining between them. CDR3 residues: CASRHGVGWTETQYF. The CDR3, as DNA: TGTGCCAGCAGGCACGGGGTGGGGTGGACAGAGACCCAGTACTTC.

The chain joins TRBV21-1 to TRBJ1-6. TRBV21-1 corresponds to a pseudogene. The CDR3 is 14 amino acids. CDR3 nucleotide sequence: TGTGCCAGCAGCAAAAGCCGGGGGATAGCACCCCTCCACTTT. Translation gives CASSKSRGIAPLHF.

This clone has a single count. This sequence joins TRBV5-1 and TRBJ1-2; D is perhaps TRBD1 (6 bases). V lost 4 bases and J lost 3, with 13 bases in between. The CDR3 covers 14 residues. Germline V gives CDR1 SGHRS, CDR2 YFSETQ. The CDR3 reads CASSRETGDYGYTF. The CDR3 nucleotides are TGCGCCAGCAGCAGGGAGACAGGAGACTATGGCTACACCTTC.

In DNA, the CDR3 is TGTGCCAGCACCGTTGACAACGAGAACACTGAAGCTTTCTTT. This gives the protein CASTVDNENTEAFF. The chain has TRBV2 and TRBJ1-1, with D unresolved. CDR3 size: 14 residues. Germline CDR1 is SNHLY and CDR2 is FYNNEI. The V gene lost 7 bases and the J gene lost 1 base, with 13 bases spanning the gap. Combining the CDR3 with reference TRBV2 and TRBJ1-1 gives the whole variable domain EPEVTQTPSHQVTQMGQEVILRCVPISNHLYFYWYRQILGQKVEFLVSFYNNEISEKSEIFDDQFSVERPDGSNFTLKIRSTKLEDSAMYFCASTVDNENTEAFFGQGTRLTVV.

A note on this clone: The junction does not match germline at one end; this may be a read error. Written as DNA, the CDR3 is TGTGCCTGGAGTGCTGGGGACAGGTGGCGATTC. Its translation is CAWSAGDRWRF. The V gene is TRBV30, the J gene TRBJ2-7; 8 positions match TRBD1. The CDR3 extends over 11 amino acids. Germline V gives CDR1 GTSNPN, CDR2 SVGIG (reference sequence).

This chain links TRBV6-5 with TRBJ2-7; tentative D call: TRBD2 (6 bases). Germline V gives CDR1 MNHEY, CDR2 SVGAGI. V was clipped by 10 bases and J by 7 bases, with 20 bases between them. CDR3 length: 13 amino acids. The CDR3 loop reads CATSLGGAQEQYF. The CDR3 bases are TGTGCCACCTCCCTGGGCGGGGCGCAGGAGCAGTACTTC.

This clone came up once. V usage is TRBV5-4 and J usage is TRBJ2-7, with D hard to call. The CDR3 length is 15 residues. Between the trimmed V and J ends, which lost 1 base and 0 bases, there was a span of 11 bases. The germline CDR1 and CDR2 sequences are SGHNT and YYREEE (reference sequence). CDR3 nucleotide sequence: TGTGCCAGCAGCTTGAGGCCCCTAGACTCCTACGAGCAGTACTTC. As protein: CASSLRPLDSYEQYF.

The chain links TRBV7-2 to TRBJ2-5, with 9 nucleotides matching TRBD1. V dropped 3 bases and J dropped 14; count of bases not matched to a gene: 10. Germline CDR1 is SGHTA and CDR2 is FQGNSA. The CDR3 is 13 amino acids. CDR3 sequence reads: CASSLLAKGQGYF. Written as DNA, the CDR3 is TGTGCCAGCAGCTTGTTGGCCAAGGGACAGGGTTACTTC.

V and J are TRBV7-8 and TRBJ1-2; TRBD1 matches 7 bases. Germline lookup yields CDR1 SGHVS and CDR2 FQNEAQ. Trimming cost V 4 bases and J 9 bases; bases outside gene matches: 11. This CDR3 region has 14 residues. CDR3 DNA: TGTGCCAGCAGCTCGCACATCGGACAGGAAAGCTACACCTTC. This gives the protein CASSSHIGQESYTF. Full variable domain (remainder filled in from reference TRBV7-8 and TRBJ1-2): GAGVSQSPRYKVAKRGQDVALRCDPISGHVSLFWYQQALGQGPEFLTYFQNEAQLDKSGLPSDRFFAERPEGSVSTLKIQRTQQEDSAVYLCASSSHIGQESYTFGSGTRLTVV.

As DNA, the CDR3 is TGTGCCAGCAGCCAACTACAGGGAGATCAGCCCCAGCATTTT. This codes for CASSQLQGDQPQHF. The chain carries TRBV3-1 (or the pseudogene TRBV3-2) and TRBJ1-5; a possible D gene is TRBD1 (6 bases). CDR1 and CDR2 (germline): LGHDT, YNNKEL (reference sequence). Trimming left V 2 bases short and J 5 bases short, with 10 bases between. The CDR3 is made up of 14 amino acids.

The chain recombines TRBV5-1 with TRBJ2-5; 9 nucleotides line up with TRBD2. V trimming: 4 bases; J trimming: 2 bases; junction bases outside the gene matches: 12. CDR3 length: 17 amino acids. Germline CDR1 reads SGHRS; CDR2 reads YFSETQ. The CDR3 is CASSNLGPSGAQETQYF. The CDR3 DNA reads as TGCGCCAGCAGCAATTTGGGGCCTAGCGGGGCGCAAGAGACCCAGTACTTC.

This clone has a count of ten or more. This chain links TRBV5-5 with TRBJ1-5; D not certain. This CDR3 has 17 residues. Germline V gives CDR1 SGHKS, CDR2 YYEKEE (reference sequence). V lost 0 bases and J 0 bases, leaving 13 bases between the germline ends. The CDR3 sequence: CASSLAYSGDSNQPQHF. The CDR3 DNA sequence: TGTGCCAGCAGCTTGGCCTATTCGGGTGATAGCAATCAGCCCCAGCATTTT.

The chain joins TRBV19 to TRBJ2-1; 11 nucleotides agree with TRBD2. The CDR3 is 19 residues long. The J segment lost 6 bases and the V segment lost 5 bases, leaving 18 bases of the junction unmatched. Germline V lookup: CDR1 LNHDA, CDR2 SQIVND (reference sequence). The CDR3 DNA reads TGTGCCAGTAGTTTGAAGGATGGGGGGACTAGCGGAAAGCGCAATGAGCAGTTCTTC. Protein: CASSLKDGGTSGKRNEQFF. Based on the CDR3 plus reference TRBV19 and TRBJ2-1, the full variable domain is DGGITQSPKYLFRKEGQNVTLSCEQNLNHDAMYWYRQDPGQGLRLIYYSQIVNDFQKGDIAEGYSVSREKKESFPLTVTSAQKNPTAFYLCASSLKDGGTSGKRNEQFFGPGTRLTVL.

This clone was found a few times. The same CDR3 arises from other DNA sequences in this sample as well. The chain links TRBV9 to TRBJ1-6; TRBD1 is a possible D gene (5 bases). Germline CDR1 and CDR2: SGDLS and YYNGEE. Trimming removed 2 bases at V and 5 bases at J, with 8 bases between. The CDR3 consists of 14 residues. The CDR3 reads CASSVGGDNSPLHF. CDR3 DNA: TGTGCCAGCAGCGTGGGGGGGGATAATTCACCCCTCCACTTT.

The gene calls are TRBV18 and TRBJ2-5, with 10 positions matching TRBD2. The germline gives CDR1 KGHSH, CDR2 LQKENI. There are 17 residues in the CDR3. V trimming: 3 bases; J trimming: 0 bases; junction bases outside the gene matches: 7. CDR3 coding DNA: TGTGCCAGCTCACCCAATAGCGGGGGGCCGAACCAAGAGACCCAGTACTTC. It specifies CASSPNSGGPNQETQYF. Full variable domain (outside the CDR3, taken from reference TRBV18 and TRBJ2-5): NAGVMQNPRHLVRRRGQEARLRCSPMKGHSHVYWYRQLPEEGLKFMVYLQKENIIDESGMPKERFSAEFPKEGPSILRIQQVVRGDSAAYFCASSPNSGGPNQETQYFGPGTRLLVL.

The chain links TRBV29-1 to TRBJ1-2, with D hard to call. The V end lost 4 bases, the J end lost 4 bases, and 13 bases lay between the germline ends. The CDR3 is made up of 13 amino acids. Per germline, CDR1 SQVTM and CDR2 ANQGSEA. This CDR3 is CSVVEVPSYGYTF. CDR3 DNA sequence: TGCAGCGTTGTGGAGGTCCCCTCCTATGGCTACACCTTC.

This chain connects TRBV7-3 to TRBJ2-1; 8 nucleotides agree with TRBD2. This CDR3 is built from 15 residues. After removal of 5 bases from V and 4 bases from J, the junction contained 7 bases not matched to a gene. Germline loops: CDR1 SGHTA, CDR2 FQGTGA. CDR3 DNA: TGTGCCAGCAGCCATGGGCGCGGGGGGTACAATGAGCAGTTCTTC. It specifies CASSHGRGGYNEQFF.

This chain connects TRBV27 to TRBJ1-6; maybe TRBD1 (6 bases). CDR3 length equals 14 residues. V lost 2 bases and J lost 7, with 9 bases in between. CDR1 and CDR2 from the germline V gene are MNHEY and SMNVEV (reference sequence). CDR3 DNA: TGTGCCAGCAGTTTAACAGGGAACAATTCACCCCTCCACTTT. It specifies CASSLTGNNSPLHF.